The rows below give T cell receptor beta chains drawn from one sample of a study of T-cell reconstitution after alpha-beta-depleted transplantation in children. TCRdb re-called the PCR reads with MiXCR, one entry per CDR3 protein. The table has over 550,000 distinct CDR3 sequences, about 10% seen once. The sample in question was PBMCs from the stem cell graft donor, obtained from the stem cell graft. The receptors originated from a human donor who donated a stem cell graft to a child with acute myeloid leukemia. Both conserved end residues are part of each CDR3. D genes are given only for firm matches. Rows give clone size only sometimes, using once, few, many, or a class for an expanded clone.

cdr3_nt: TGCAGTGCTAGAGATAGCGGGAGGGTCTCCTACGAGCAGTACTTC
cdr3_aa: CSARDSGRVSYEQYF
clone_size: .
v_call: TRBV20-1
j_call: TRBJ2-7
d_call: TRBD2

cdr3_nt: TGTGCCAGCAGTCAACTAGATGCCCAGTACTTC
cdr3_aa: CASSQLDAQYF
clone_size: few
v_call: TRBV3-1
j_call: TRBJ2-5
d_call: .

cdr3_nt: TGTGCCAGCCGAGGTCCAGCGGTTAATGAGCAGTTCTTC
cdr3_aa: CASRGPAVNEQFF
clone_size: .
v_call: TRBV7-9
j_call: TRBJ2-1
d_call: .

cdr3_nt: TGTGCCAGCAGCCACGGGGAGGGCCAGGGATACGAGCAGTACTTC
cdr3_aa: CASSHGEGQGYEQYF
clone_size: .
v_call: TRBV6-1
j_call: TRBJ2-7
d_call: TRBD2

cdr3_nt: TGTGCCCGGGACAGGGGGCTTGACAATGAGCAGTTCTTC
cdr3_aa: CARDRGLDNEQFF
clone_size: .
v_call: TRBV30
j_call: TRBJ2-1
d_call: TRBD1

cdr3_nt: TGTGCCAGCAGGCCGGCCGGGACCTACTACTACACCTTC
cdr3_aa: CASRPAGTYYYTF
clone_size: many
v_call: TRBV12-3/TRBV12-4
j_call: TRBJ1-2
d_call: .

cdr3_nt: TGTGCCAGCAGCTTCCTTACAGGGGCTGAAGCTTTCTTT
cdr3_aa: CASSFLTGAEAFF
clone_size: .
v_call: TRBV6-1
j_call: TRBJ1-1
d_call: TRBD1

cdr3_nt: TGCAGCGGGCAACTAGCGGGAGTAGGAGAGCAGTTCTTC
cdr3_aa: CSGQLAGVGEQFF
clone_size: .
v_call: TRBV29-1
j_call: TRBJ2-1
d_call: TRBD2

cdr3_nt: TGTGCCAGCAGTGAAGTAGGGGCAGGGAGCTCCTACGAGCAGTACTTC
cdr3_aa: CASSEVGAGSSYEQYF
clone_size: .
v_call: TRBV25-1
j_call: TRBJ2-7
d_call: .

cdr3_nt: TGTGCCATCAGTGAGAAGGGTAACGGGAACACTGAAGCTTTCTTT
cdr3_aa: CAISEKGNGNTEAFF
clone_size: .
v_call: TRBV10-3
j_call: TRBJ1-1
d_call: .

cdr3_nt: TGTGCCACCAGCAGACAGTTCGAAGAGACCCAGTACTTC
cdr3_aa: CATSRQFEETQYF
clone_size: many
v_call: TRBV15
j_call: TRBJ2-5
d_call: .

cdr3_nt: TGTGCCAGCAGTTTTGGGGGAGGGTACAATGAGCAGTTCTTC
cdr3_aa: CASSFGGGYNEQFF
clone_size: many
v_call: TRBV12-3/TRBV12-4
j_call: TRBJ2-1
d_call: TRBD2

cdr3_nt: TGCGCCAGCAGAGAGACTAGCGGGACCCACATTCAGTACTTC
cdr3_aa: CASRETSGTHIQYF
clone_size: few
v_call: TRBV10-2
j_call: TRBJ2-4
d_call: TRBD2

cdr3_nt: TGTGCCAGCAGCGCGGGAGCGGGAGAGGGAAATGAGCAGTTCTTC
cdr3_aa: CASSAGAGEGNEQFF
clone_size: few
v_call: TRBV9
j_call: TRBJ2-1
d_call: TRBD2

cdr3_nt: TGTGCCAGCAGCCTCGGTTCGGAAGCTTTCTTT
cdr3_aa: CASSLGSEAFF
clone_size: few
v_call: TRBV3-1
j_call: TRBJ1-1
d_call: .

cdr3_nt: TGTGCCAGCAGCTTGACAGACCGGGGCACTGAAGCTTTCTTT
cdr3_aa: CASSLTDRGTEAFF
clone_size: few
v_call: TRBV11-2
j_call: TRBJ1-1
d_call: .

cdr3_nt: TGTGCCAGCAGTCCGCAGACAGGGGGCTATGGCTACACCTTC
cdr3_aa: CASSPQTGGYGYTF
clone_size: .
v_call: TRBV27
j_call: TRBJ1-2
d_call: TRBD1

cdr3_nt: TGTGCCAGCAGTCCCCCCTACGGCGGGACGACTTCCTACGAGCAGTACTTC
cdr3_aa: CASSPPYGGTTSYEQYF
clone_size: few
v_call: TRBV28
j_call: TRBJ2-7
d_call: .

cdr3_nt: TGTGCCATCGGGGGGGGGGCCTACAATGAGCAGTTCTTC
cdr3_aa: CAIGGGAYNEQFF
clone_size: .
v_call: TRBV10-3
j_call: TRBJ2-1
d_call: TRBD2

cdr3_nt: TGCAGTGGCCCACTAGCGGGAGATGGAGATACGCAGTATTTT
cdr3_aa: CSGPLAGDGDTQYF
clone_size: .
v_call: TRBV20-1
j_call: TRBJ2-3
d_call: TRBD2

cdr3_nt: TGCAGTGCTAGAGATAGAGAGGGACAGGAAGTGAACACTGAAGCTTTCTTT
cdr3_aa: CSARDREGQEVNTEAFF
clone_size: few
v_call: TRBV20-1
j_call: TRBJ1-1
d_call: TRBD1

cdr3_nt: TGTGCCAGCAGTTATTATGACCTTTTAGGAACCGGGGAGCTGTTTTTT
cdr3_aa: CASSYYDLLGTGELFF
clone_size: many
v_call: TRBV6-2/TRBV6-3
j_call: TRBJ2-2
d_call: .

cdr3_nt: TGCAGTGCTAGAGATCCTTGGGACGCGCGCGGGGCTAATGAAAAACTGTTTTTT
cdr3_aa: CSARDPWDARGANEKLFF
clone_size: few
v_call: TRBV20-1
j_call: TRBJ1-4
d_call: .

cdr3_nt: TGTGCCATGGGCCCCGCGCCCCTCTCCTACAATGAGCAGTTCTTC
cdr3_aa: CAMGPAPLSYNEQFF
clone_size: .
v_call: TRBV13
j_call: TRBJ2-1
d_call: .

cdr3_nt: TGCGCCAGCAGCTTCGGGACTAGCGGGAGAGGAGGCCAAGAGACCCAGTACTTC
cdr3_aa: CASSFGTSGRGGQETQYF
clone_size: .
v_call: TRBV5-1
j_call: TRBJ2-5
d_call: TRBD2

cdr3_nt: TGCGCCAGCAAATCGTCCTACGAGCAGTACTTC
cdr3_aa: CASKSSYEQYF
clone_size: many
v_call: TRBV5-1
j_call: TRBJ2-7
d_call: .

cdr3_nt: TGTGCCAGCAGCCAGCGGGACGCCTACAATGAGCAGTTCTTC
cdr3_aa: CASSQRDAYNEQFF
clone_size: .
v_call: TRBV2
j_call: TRBJ2-1
d_call: TRBD2

cdr3_nt: TGCAGTGCTAGAGATGGCCTTAATAAAGTAGCGGGAGGGCCTTTATTCTACGAGCAGTACTTC
cdr3_aa: CSARDGLNKVAGGPLFYEQYF
clone_size: .
v_call: TRBV20-1
j_call: TRBJ2-7
d_call: TRBD2

cdr3_nt: TGTGCCAGCAGCCAAGATTTCCGGGGGCAGGGAGATACGCAGTATTTT
cdr3_aa: CASSQDFRGQGDTQYF
clone_size: many
v_call: TRBV4-2
j_call: TRBJ2-3
d_call: .

cdr3_nt: TGTGCCAGCAGCCCGACTAGGACGGCACCTTCGTACTTC
cdr3_aa: CASSPTRTAPSYF
clone_size: .
v_call: TRBV6-1
j_call: TRBJ2-7
d_call: .

cdr3_nt: TGTGCCAGCAGCCAGGACGGACTAAATCAGCCCCAGCATTTT
cdr3_aa: CASSQDGLNQPQHF
clone_size: .
v_call: TRBV6-1
j_call: TRBJ1-5
d_call: .

cdr3_nt: TGCAGTGCTAGAGGGGTCCGTGGAAACACCATATATTTT
cdr3_aa: CSARGVRGNTIYF
clone_size: .
v_call: TRBV20-1
j_call: TRBJ1-3
d_call: .

cdr3_nt: TGTGCCAGCAGCCCCGACAGGGCCCACGAGCAGTACTTC
cdr3_aa: CASSPDRAHEQYF
clone_size: many
v_call: TRBV7-8
j_call: TRBJ2-7
d_call: TRBD1

cdr3_nt: TGTGCCAGCACCAGACCTGGACAGGCGGGTCAGCCCCAGCATTTT
cdr3_aa: CASTRPGQAGQPQHF
clone_size: many
v_call: TRBV28
j_call: TRBJ1-5
d_call: TRBD1

cdr3_nt: TGCAGCGGTTCAAAAGACACGGGCTACGAGCAGTACTTC
cdr3_aa: CSGSKDTGYEQYF
clone_size: medium-sized
v_call: TRBV29-1
j_call: TRBJ2-7
d_call: .

cdr3_nt: TGTGCCAGTTCCTTGTCGATTGACACTGAAGCTTTCTTT
cdr3_aa: CASSLSIDTEAFF
clone_size: .
v_call: TRBV18
j_call: TRBJ1-1
d_call: .

cdr3_nt: TGCAGCGTTGACGGTCAGGCGGAAAAGACCCAGTACTTC
cdr3_aa: CSVDGQAEKTQYF
clone_size: .
v_call: TRBV29-1
j_call: TRBJ2-5
d_call: .

cdr3_nt: TGTGCCTGGAGGACCGAGCGGCGAGAAACCTACAATGAGCAGTTCTTC
cdr3_aa: CAWRTERRETYNEQFF
clone_size: .
v_call: TRBV30
j_call: TRBJ2-1
d_call: .

cdr3_nt: TGTGCCACCAGCAACTCAGCGACAGGACCATCCTACGAGCAGTACTTC
cdr3_aa: CATSNSATGPSYEQYF
clone_size: .
v_call: TRBV15
j_call: TRBJ2-7
d_call: .

cdr3_nt: TGCGCCAGCAGCTTGGGACGACAGGGGCAAGAGACCCAGTACTTC
cdr3_aa: CASSLGRQGQETQYF
clone_size: many
v_call: TRBV5-1
j_call: TRBJ2-5
d_call: TRBD1

cdr3_nt: TGCGCCAGCAGCCAAGGGATTTACAATGAGCAGTTCTTC
cdr3_aa: CASSQGIYNEQFF
clone_size: many
v_call: TRBV4-3
j_call: TRBJ2-1
d_call: .

cdr3_nt: TGTGCCAGCAGTTTACCGACAGGGGTAGCAACTAATGAAAAACTGTTTTTT
cdr3_aa: CASSLPTGVATNEKLFF
clone_size: many
v_call: TRBV27
j_call: TRBJ1-4
d_call: TRBD1

cdr3_nt: TGTGCCACCAGCAGACAGGGGGCATTTTACGAGCAGTACTTC
cdr3_aa: CATSRQGAFYEQYF
clone_size: many
v_call: TRBV15
j_call: TRBJ2-7
d_call: TRBD1

cdr3_nt: TGCAGTGCTAGAGGCTCGGGACTAGCGGGAAGCTCCTACAATGAGCAGTTCTTC
cdr3_aa: CSARGSGLAGSSYNEQFF
clone_size: many
v_call: TRBV20-1
j_call: TRBJ2-1
d_call: TRBD2

cdr3_nt: TGTGCCAGCAGCTTAGTACGTCCGGGACTAGCGGGCTACAATGAGCAGTTCTTC
cdr3_aa: CASSLVRPGLAGYNEQFF
clone_size: many
v_call: TRBV7-8
j_call: TRBJ2-1
d_call: TRBD2

cdr3_nt: TGCAGCGTTGAAGATGGAACAGATACGCAGTATTTT
cdr3_aa: CSVEDGTDTQYF
clone_size: many
v_call: TRBV29-1
j_call: TRBJ2-3
d_call: .

cdr3_nt: TGCAGTGCTAGATCCGGGTCCACCCTCCTCACCGGGGAGCTGTTTTTT
cdr3_aa: CSARSGSTLLTGELFF
clone_size: few
v_call: TRBV20-1
j_call: TRBJ2-2
d_call: .

cdr3_nt: TGCGCCAGCAGCTTGTCCGGGGACAACAATCAGCCCCAGCATTTT
cdr3_aa: CASSLSGDNNQPQHF
clone_size: few
v_call: TRBV5-1
j_call: TRBJ1-5
d_call: .

cdr3_nt: TGTGCCAGCAGCTTACACCCCGTTAGCGGGAGTTGGCGAGAGACCCAGTACTTC
cdr3_aa: CASSLHPVSGSWRETQYF
clone_size: many
v_call: TRBV7-6
j_call: TRBJ2-5
d_call: TRBD2

cdr3_nt: TGTGCCAGCAGACTCACAGGGGGCGACGGCGAGCAGTACTTC
cdr3_aa: CASRLTGGDGEQYF
clone_size: few
v_call: TRBV12-3/TRBV12-4
j_call: TRBJ2-7
d_call: TRBD1

cdr3_nt: TGCGCCAGCAGCTTGCAAGATACGCAGTATTTT
cdr3_aa: CASSLQDTQYF
clone_size: many
v_call: TRBV5-1
j_call: TRBJ2-3
d_call: .

cdr3_nt: TGTGCCAGCAGCCCCCCCGGGACAGTTGGTACCTACGAGCAGTACTTC
cdr3_aa: CASSPPGTVGTYEQYF
clone_size: few
v_call: TRBV7-9
j_call: TRBJ2-7
d_call: TRBD1

cdr3_nt: TGTGCCACTCAGCGGGAGGGGTCCTACGAGCAGTACTTC
cdr3_aa: CATQREGSYEQYF
clone_size: .
v_call: TRBV10-3
j_call: TRBJ2-7
d_call: TRBD2

cdr3_nt: TGCGCCAGCAGCCAAGATTGGGTCACTGAAGCTTTCTTT
cdr3_aa: CASSQDWVTEAFF
clone_size: .
v_call: TRBV4-3
j_call: TRBJ1-1
d_call: .

cdr3_nt: TGTGCCAGCAGCTTAGGGACGGCTCTCTCTGGAAACACCATATATTTT
cdr3_aa: CASSLGTALSGNTIYF
clone_size: few
v_call: TRBV7-8
j_call: TRBJ1-3
d_call: .

cdr3_nt: TGTGCCACCAGTGATTTGAACAGCTACAATGAGCAGTTCTTC
cdr3_aa: CATSDLNSYNEQFF
clone_size: few
v_call: TRBV24-1
j_call: TRBJ2-1
d_call: .

cdr3_nt: TGTGCCAGCAGCCCGGACAGGGGAAAGGATCAGCCCCAGCATTTT
cdr3_aa: CASSPDRGKDQPQHF
clone_size: few
v_call: TRBV7-2
j_call: TRBJ1-5
d_call: TRBD1